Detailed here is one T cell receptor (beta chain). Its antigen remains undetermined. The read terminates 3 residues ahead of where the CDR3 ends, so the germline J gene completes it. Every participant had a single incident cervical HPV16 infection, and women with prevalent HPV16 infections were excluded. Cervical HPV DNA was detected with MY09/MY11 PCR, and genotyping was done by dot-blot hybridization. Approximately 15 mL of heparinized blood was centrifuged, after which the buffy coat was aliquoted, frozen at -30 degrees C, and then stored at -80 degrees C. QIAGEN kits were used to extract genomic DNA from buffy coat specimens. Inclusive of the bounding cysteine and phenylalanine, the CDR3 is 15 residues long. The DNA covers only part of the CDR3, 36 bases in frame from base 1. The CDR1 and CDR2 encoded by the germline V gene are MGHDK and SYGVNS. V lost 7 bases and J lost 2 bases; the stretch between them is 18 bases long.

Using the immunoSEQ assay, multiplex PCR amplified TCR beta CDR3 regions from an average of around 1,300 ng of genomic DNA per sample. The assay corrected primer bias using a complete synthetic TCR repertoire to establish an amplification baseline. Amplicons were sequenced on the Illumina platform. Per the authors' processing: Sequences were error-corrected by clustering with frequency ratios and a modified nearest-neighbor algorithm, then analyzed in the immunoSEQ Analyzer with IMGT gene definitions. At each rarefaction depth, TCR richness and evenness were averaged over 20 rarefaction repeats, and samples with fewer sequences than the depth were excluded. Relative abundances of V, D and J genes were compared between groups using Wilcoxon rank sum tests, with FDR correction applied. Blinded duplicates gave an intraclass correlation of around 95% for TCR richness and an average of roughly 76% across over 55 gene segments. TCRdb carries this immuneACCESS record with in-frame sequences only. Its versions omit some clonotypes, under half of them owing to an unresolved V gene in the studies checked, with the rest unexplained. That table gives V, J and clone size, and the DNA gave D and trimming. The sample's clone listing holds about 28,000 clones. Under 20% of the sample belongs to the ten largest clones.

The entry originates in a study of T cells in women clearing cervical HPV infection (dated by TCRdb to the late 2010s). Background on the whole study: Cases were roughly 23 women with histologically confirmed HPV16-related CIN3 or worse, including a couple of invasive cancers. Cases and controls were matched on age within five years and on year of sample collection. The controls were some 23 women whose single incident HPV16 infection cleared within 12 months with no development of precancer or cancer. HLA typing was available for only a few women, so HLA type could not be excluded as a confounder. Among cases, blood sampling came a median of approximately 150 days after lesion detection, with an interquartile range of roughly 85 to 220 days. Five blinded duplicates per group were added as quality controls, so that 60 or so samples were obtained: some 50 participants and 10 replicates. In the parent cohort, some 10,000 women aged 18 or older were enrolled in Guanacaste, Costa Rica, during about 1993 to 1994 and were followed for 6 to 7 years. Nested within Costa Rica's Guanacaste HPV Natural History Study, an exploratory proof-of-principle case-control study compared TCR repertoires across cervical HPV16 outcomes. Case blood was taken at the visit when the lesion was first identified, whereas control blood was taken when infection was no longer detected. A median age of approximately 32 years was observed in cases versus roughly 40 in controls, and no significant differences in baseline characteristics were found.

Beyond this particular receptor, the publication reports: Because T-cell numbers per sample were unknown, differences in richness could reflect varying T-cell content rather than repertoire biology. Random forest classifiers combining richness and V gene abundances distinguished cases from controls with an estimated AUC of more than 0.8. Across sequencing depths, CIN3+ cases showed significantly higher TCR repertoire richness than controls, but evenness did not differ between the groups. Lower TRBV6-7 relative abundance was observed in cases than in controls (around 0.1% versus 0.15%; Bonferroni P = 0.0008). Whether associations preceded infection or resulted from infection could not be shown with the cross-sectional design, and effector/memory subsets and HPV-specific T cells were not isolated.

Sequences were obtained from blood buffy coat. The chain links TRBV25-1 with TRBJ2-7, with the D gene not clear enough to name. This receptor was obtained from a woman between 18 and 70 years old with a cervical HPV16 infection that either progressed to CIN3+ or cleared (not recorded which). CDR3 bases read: TGTGCCAGCACCCCCAAGGGTGCCAGGACCTACGAG. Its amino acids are CASTPKGARTYE. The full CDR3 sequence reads CASTPKGARTYEQYF.